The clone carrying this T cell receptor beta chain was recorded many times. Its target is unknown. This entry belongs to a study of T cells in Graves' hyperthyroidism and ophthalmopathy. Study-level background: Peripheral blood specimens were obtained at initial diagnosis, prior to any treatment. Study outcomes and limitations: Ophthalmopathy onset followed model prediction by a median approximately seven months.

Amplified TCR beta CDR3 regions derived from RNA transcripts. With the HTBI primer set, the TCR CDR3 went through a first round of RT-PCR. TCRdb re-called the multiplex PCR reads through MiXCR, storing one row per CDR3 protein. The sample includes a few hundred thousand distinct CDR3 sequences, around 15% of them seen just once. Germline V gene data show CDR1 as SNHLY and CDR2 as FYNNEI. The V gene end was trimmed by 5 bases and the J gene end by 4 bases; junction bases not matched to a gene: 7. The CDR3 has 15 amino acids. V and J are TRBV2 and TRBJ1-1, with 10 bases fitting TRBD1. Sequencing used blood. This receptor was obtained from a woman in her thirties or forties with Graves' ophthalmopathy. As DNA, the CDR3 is TGTGCCAGCAGTTCTACCGGGACAGGGGCCACTGAAGCTTTCTTT. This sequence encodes CASSSTGTGATEAFF.